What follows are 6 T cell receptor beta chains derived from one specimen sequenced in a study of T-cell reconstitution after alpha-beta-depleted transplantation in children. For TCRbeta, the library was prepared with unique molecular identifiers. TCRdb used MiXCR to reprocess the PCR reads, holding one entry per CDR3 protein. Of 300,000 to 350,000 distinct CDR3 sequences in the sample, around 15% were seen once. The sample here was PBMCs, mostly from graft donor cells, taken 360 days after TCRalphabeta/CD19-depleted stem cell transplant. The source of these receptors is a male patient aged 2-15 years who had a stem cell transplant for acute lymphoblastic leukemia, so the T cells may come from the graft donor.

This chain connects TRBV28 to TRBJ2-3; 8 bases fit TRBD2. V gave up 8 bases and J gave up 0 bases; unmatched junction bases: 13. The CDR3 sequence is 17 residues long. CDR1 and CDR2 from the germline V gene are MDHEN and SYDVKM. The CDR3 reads CASWEGTSGFSTDTQYF. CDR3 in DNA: TGTGCCAGCTGGGAAGGTACTAGCGGTTTCAGCACAGATACGCAGTATTTT.

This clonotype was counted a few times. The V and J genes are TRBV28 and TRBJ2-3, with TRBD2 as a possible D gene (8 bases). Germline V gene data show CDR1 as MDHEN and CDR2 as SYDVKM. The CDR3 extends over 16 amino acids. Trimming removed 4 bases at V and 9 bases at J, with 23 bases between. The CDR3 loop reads CASSSPGLEFRGTQYF. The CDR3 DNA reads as TGTGCCAGCAGTTCGCCGGGACTAGAGTTCAGGGGGACGCAGTATTTT.

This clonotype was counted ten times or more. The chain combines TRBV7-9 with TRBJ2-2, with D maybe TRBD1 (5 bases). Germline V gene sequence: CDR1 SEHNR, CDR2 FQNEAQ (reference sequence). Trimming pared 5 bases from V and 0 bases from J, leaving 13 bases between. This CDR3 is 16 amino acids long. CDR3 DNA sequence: TGTGCCAGCAGCCTATCTTGGGGCGCGAACACCGGGGAGCTGTTTTTT. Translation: CASSLSWGANTGELFF. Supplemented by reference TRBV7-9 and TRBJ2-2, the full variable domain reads DTGVSQNPRHKITKRGQNVTFRCDPISEHNRLYWYRQTLGQGPEFLTYFQNEAQLEKSRLLSDRFSAERPKGSFSTLEIQRTEQGDSAMYLCASSLSWGANTGELFFGEGSRLTVL.

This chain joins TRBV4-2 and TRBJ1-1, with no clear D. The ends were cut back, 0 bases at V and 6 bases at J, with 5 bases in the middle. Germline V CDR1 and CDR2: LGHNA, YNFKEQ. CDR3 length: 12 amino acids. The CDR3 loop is CASSQESPEAFF. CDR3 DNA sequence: TGTGCCAGCAGCCAAGAGTCCCCTGAAGCTTTCTTT.

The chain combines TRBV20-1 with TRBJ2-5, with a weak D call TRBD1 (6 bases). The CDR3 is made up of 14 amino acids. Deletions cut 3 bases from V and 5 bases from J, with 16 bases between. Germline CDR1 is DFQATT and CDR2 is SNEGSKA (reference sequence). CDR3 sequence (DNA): TGCAGTGCTAGCCCGGTCGGACAGAGGGAGACCCAGTACTTC. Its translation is CSASPVGQRETQYF.

CDR3: CASSLRGTLEQYF. CDR3 bases: TGTGCCAGCAGCTTACGAGGCACCCTAGAGCAGTACTTC. This chain connects TRBV7-2 to TRBJ2-7; no reliable D call. Between the trimmed V and J ends, which lost 2 bases and 7 bases, there was a span of 12 bases. This CDR3 has 13 residues. CDR1 and CDR2 (germline): SGHTA, FQGNSA.